These 18 T cell receptor beta chains came from one sample sequenced in a study of shared T cell receptors in the human thymus. TCRdb's table, derived via immunoSEQ multiplex PCR, lists solely in-frame clones and lacks some. The sample consists of hundreds of thousands of clones, around 89% of them appearing once. These data also formed part of another study, on human thymus T cells.

Specimen: thymocytes. The receptors here all came from a boy under two years old with a congenital heart defect.

The V call is TRBV12-5, the J call TRBJ2-2, with 8 nucleotides matching TRBD2. Germline CDR1 is LGHNT and CDR2 is FRNRAP. This CDR3 is 13 amino acids long. The CDR3 DNA follows: TGTGGGGGACTAGATCTGAGCACCGGGGAGCTGTTTTTT. It codes for CGGLDLSTGELFF.

The V and J genes are TRBV9 and TRBJ2-7; 11 bases are a match to TRBD1. V lost 3 bases and J lost 4; bases outside the gene matches: 15. This CDR3 spans 18 amino acids. The germline gives CDR1 SGDLS, CDR2 YYNGEE. The CDR3 DNA reads as TGTGCCAGCAGCGAGACGGACAGGGGGCGGGGTGGCCTATACGAGCAGTACTTC. Protein sequence: CASSETDRGRGGLYEQYF.

The V gene is TRBV30, the J gene TRBJ2-4; weak D call: TRBD2 (5 bases). V gave up 3 bases and J gave up 8 bases, with 14 bases separating them. This CDR3 contains 13 residues. Germline V gene sequence: CDR1 GTSNPN, CDR2 SVGIG (reference sequence). DNA of the CDR3: TGTGCCTGGAGGAAATCAGCGGTCCACATTCAGTACTTC. This codes for CAWRKSAVHIQYF.

This clone was recorded a few times. The chain has TRBV19 and TRBJ1-5; D is ambiguous. The V gene's germline CDR1 is LNHDA and CDR2 SQIVND (reference sequence). The CDR3 has 13 residues. Trimming left V 7 bases short and J 1 base short, with 8 bases between. The CDR3 region has the DNA TGTGCCAGTAAACCGGGGAGCAATCAGCCCCAGCATTTT. Its translation is CASKPGSNQPQHF.

The V and J genes are TRBV7-3 and TRBJ1-4; TRBD1 matches at 7 bases. V lost 3 bases, J lost 11 bases, and 15 bases stayed unmatched. Looked up from germline, CDR1 is SGHTA and CDR2 is FQGTGA. This CDR3 comprises 16 residues. The CDR3 DNA follows: TGTGCCAGCAGCTTCAGTCGGAGACAGGGCCTAGGGAAACTGTTTTTT. Protein: CASSFSRRQGLGKLFF.

The chain joins TRBV7-6 to TRBJ2-5; TRBD1 matches 7 bases. The V segment lost 4 bases and the J segment 3 bases; nucleotides outside the gene matches: 8. From germline, CDR1 is SGHVS and CDR2 FNYEAQ. This CDR3 region has 15 residues. The CDR3 DNA reads TGTGCCAGCAGCTCCCGGGACAGATTCGAAGAGACCCAGTACTTC. Encoded protein: CASSSRDRFEETQYF.

The rearrangement links TRBV25-1 to TRBJ1-1; tentatively, D is TRBD1 (5 bases). This CDR3 has 17 amino acids. Per the germline V gene, CDR1 is MGHDK and CDR2 is SYGVNS. V was cut by 0 bases and J by 0 bases, with 14 bases left in between. The CDR3 loop is CASSEYRGHGLNTEAFF. DNA for the CDR3: TGTGCCAGCAGTGAATATAGGGGTCATGGGCTGAACACTGAAGCTTTCTTT.

The genes are TRBV5-4 and TRBJ2-3; TRBD2 is a possible D gene (6 bases). This CDR3 has 15 residues. The V end lost 0 bases, the J end lost 0 bases, and 8 bases lay between the germline ends. Germline-derived CDR1 and CDR2 are SGHNT and YYREEE (reference sequence). For the CDR3, the DNA is TGTGCCAGCAGCTTGGTGCGGGGCAGCACAGATACGCAGTATTTT. Amino acid sequence: CASSLVRGSTDTQYF.

The chain joins TRBV28 to TRBJ2-7; a possible D gene is TRBD2 (6 bases). This CDR3 is 15 amino acids long. Germline V CDR1 and CDR2: MDHEN, SYDVKM. V lost 7 bases, J lost 6 bases, and 22 bases lay in between. The CDR3 coding sequence is TGTGCCAGCATTCCTATCCGACTAGGCCAAAGCGAGCAGTACTTC. It codes for CASIPIRLGQSEQYF.

The chain combines TRBV7-9 with TRBJ1-1, with D tentatively TRBD1 (6 bases). V was shortened by 4 bases and J by 1 base, with 10 bases between the two germline ends. Germline-derived CDR1 and CDR2 are SEHNR and FQNEAQ (reference sequence). CDR3 length: 14 amino acids. The CDR3 DNA sequence: TGTGCCAGCAGCTCATTGACAGGGAACACTGAAGCTTTCTTT. It yields the protein CASSSLTGNTEAFF.

The rearrangement joins TRBV28 to TRBJ2-2, with 7 bases lining up with TRBD1. V was pared by 3 bases and J by 2 bases, with 12 bases of the junction left unmatched. CDR1 MDHEN and CDR2 SYDVKM come from the germline V gene. There are 18 residues in the CDR3. The CDR3 DNA reads as TGTGCCAGCAGTTTTTTGGGGACAGCGACACGAAACACCGGGGAGCTGTTTTTT. Translation gives CASSFLGTATRNTGELFF.

The chain couples TRBV5-8 to TRBJ2-5; 8 bases are shared with TRBD2. Trimming cost V 0 bases and J 4 bases; bases outside gene matches: 20. The CDR3 runs to 20 residues. Germline V lookup: CDR1 SGHTS, CDR2 YDEGEE. DNA for the CDR3: TGTGCCAGCAGCTTGGGTGTGGGACTAGTACCTTCTAGTTCAGGAGAGACCCAGTACTTC. This encodes CASSLGVGLVPSSSGETQYF.

The rearrangement links TRBV5-4 to TRBJ2-1; the D gene is possibly TRBD2 (7 bases). V was cut by 9 bases and J by 3 bases, with 13 bases left in between. The CDR3 is made up of 13 amino acids. Germline CDR1 is SGHNT and CDR2 is YYREEE (reference sequence). CDR3 in DNA: TGTGCCACTGCGGGGGCCAACTACAATGAGCAGTTCTTC. It yields the protein CATAGANYNEQFF. Filled out from reference TRBV5-4 and TRBJ2-1, the complete variable domain reads ETGVTQSPTHLIKTRGQQVTLRCSSQSGHNTVSWYQQALGQGPQFIFQYYREEENGRGNFPPRFSGLQFPNYSSELNVNALELDDSALYLCATAGANYNEQFFGPGTRLTVL.

The V call is TRBV5-1, the J call TRBJ2-1; 7 bases map to TRBD2. Unmatched junction bases numbered 14, after V lost 3 bases and J lost 5 bases. The CDR3 is 17 residues long. CDR1 and CDR2 from the germline V gene are SGHRS and YFSETQ. The CDR3 DNA sequence: TGCGCCAGCAGCTCGAGGCTCGAGCGGGATAGACACAATGAGCAGTTCTTC. Its translation: CASSSRLERDRHNEQFF.

The chain joins TRBV2 to TRBJ2-1; TRBD2 might be the D (5 bases). This CDR3 is built from 14 residues. V was trimmed by 7 bases and J by 2 bases, leaving 12 bases between them. Germline-derived CDR1 and CDR2 are SNHLY and FYNNEI. Written as DNA, the CDR3 is TGTGCCAGCACTGGCGGGCGGCCCTACAATGAGCAGTTCTTC. Translated, it gives CASTGGRPYNEQFF.

V and J are TRBV6-5 and TRBJ2-5; 10 bases line up with TRBD1. Germline CDR1 reads MNHEY; CDR2 reads SVGAGI. V lost 6 bases to trimming and J lost 4 bases; unmatched junction nucleotides: 8. The CDR3 loop spans 15 amino acids. The CDR3 loop reads CASRSGTGDLETQYF. The DNA for the CDR3 is TGTGCCAGCAGGTCCGGGACAGGGGATTTAGAGACCCAGTACTTC.

The rearrangement links TRBV2 to TRBJ2-7; 10 bases fit TRBD2. Looked up from germline, CDR1 is SNHLY and CDR2 is FYNNEI. The V gene end was trimmed by 7 bases and the J gene end by 6 bases; junction bases not matched to a gene: 9. This CDR3 has 14 residues. This CDR3 reads CASNASGSGREQYF. CDR3 in DNA: TGTGCCAGCAATGCTAGCGGGAGCGGTCGCGAGCAGTACTTC.

This clone was recorded only once. This chain joins TRBV4-3 and TRBJ2-7; 10 bases match TRBD1. This CDR3 region has 16 residues. Germline CDR1 reads LGHNA; CDR2 reads YSLEER. V lost 2 bases, J lost 3 bases, and 7 bases stayed unmatched. The CDR3 DNA reads as TGCGCCAGCAGCCAAAAAGGACAGGGGGGGGGCTACGAGCAGTACTTC. It translates to CASSQKGQGGGYEQYF.